This TCR beta chain is from a study of beta chain features in type 1 diabetes. This CDR3 comprises 15 residues. Looked up from germline, CDR1 is SEHNR and CDR2 is FQNEAQ (reference sequence). The junction had 12 bases not matched to a gene; V was cut back by 5 bases and J by 5 bases. The entirety of the isolated RNA underwent reverse transcription, so expressed TCRB transcripts were sequenced. Method: immunoSEQ multiplex PCR; TCRdb's copy keeps in-frame clones and lacks some. The sample contains 900,000 or so clones, 15% to 20% of which appear only once. The chain recombines TRBV7-9 with TRBJ2-7; the match to TRBD1 covers 7 bases. This sequence originates from a woman aged 18-29 years in good health. The specimen sequenced was naive CD4+ T cells from blood. DNA for the CDR3: TGTGCCAGCAGCCGCAACCCAGGGGGTCGGGACGAGCAGTACTTC. Amino acids: CASSRNPGGRDEQYF.